The following is a T cell receptor beta chain sequence with its context. Authors' processing steps: Estimation of nucleated cell counts relied on the amplification of reference gene primers. TCRdb keeps only in-frame clones here, not all; method: immunoSEQ multiplex PCR. That table supplies the V and J calls and clone size; D and trimming were determined from the DNA. The repertoire includes around 81,000 clones, 88% of them detected once, and 7% to 8% sits in the top ten. The sample originates from a study of blood T cell repertoires in COVID-19. For the study at large: Spain, Italy and the United States supplied samples that represented acute and convalescent COVID-19. From T cells, B-cell-depleted T cells, or PBMCs came the material, which was cDNA or gDNA.

This TCR was recovered from a man in his 70s with acute or convalescent COVID-19. The sequencing input was peripheral blood.

DNA of the CDR3: TGTGCCAGTACTCTGGGACAGGGGTGGGGGAATGAGCAGTTCTTC. This translates into CASTLGQGWGNEQFF. The V and J genes are TRBV19 and TRBJ2-1; TRBD1 matches 10 bases. Trimming took 7 bases from V and 7 from J; bases not matched to a gene: 10. Germline CDR1 and CDR2: LNHDA and SQIVND (reference sequence). The CDR3 contains 15 residues. Full variable domain (rest looked up from reference TRBV19 and TRBJ2-1): DGGITQSPKYLFRKEGQNVTLSCEQNLNHDAMYWYRQDPGQGLRLIYYSQIVNDFQKGDIAEGYSVSREKKESFPLTVTSAQKNPTAFYLCASTLGQGWGNEQFFGPGTRLTVL.